The rows below give T cell receptor beta chains drawn from one sample of a study of blood T cell repertoires in COVID-19. Sequencing used immunoSEQ multiplex PCR; TCRdb keeps in-frame clones, though not all of them. The sample consists of 200,000 to 300,000 clones, roughly 86% of them appearing once. The sequenced sample consisted of peripheral blood. Receptors were obtained from a woman aged 25 to 39 who had recovered from COVID-19. Both conserved end residues are part of each CDR3. Fields, in order: D gene, J gene, V gene, clone size, CDR3 protein, CDR3 DNA. The D gene is left open where the match is weak. A clone size is listed for some rows: how often the clone was seen (once, few, many), or a class if it is expanded.

-,TRBJ1-2,TRBV21-1,-,CASSVYATVSLSYGYTF,TGTGCCAGCAGTGTTTACGCGACAGTCTCGCTCTCCTATGGCTACACCTTC
-,TRBJ1-6,TRBV6-5,-,CASSGGRYNSPLHF,TGTGCCAGCAGCGGGGGACGGTATAATTCACCCCTCCACTTT
-,TRBJ2-1,TRBV15,-,CATSSQRRAQQFF,TGTGCCACCAGCAGTCAAAGGAGGGCCCAACAGTTCTTC
TRBD1,TRBJ1-6,TRBV6-5,-,CASRAGGEQSPLHF,TGTGCCAGCAGAGCAGGGGGCGAGCAGTCACCCCTCCACTTT
-,TRBJ2-3,TRBV12-3/TRBV12-4,-,CASAGAGTDTQYF,TGTGCCAGCGCGGGGGCTGGGACAGATACGCAGTATTTT
TRBD1,TRBJ2-1,TRBV7-3,-,CASSSTGALYNEQFF,TGTGCCAGCAGCTCGACAGGGGCCCTCTACAATGAGCAGTTCTTC
TRBD1,TRBJ1-2,TRBV6-6,once,CASSYLAGTGGDYTF,TGTGCCAGCAGTTACTTAGCCGGGACAGGGGGCGACTACACCTTC
-,TRBJ2-3,TRBV27,-,CASSFQDTDTQYF,TGTGCCAGCAGTTTTCAGGATACAGATACGCAGTATTTT
TRBD2,TRBJ2-1,TRBV4-2,few,CASSQVPSGGLYNEQFF,TGTGCCAGCAGCCAAGTGCCTAGCGGGGGTCTGTACAATGAGCAGTTCTTC
TRBD1,TRBJ1-2,TRBV2,-,CASSPLGDREGYTF,TGTGCCAGCAGCCCCCTGGGGGACAGGGAGGGCTACACCTTC
-,TRBJ1-2,TRBV3-1/TRBV3-2,-,CASSTQGVGYGYTF,TGTGCCAGCAGCACCCAAGGGGTGGGCTATGGCTACACCTTC
-,TRBJ2-5,TRBV5-1,-,CASSLELAGGTQYF,TGCGCCAGCAGCTTGGAGCTAGCAGGCGGGACCCAGTACTTC
TRBD1,TRBJ1-1,TRBV5-6,few,CASSLIPGQGTEAFF,TGTGCCAGCAGCTTGATCCCGGGACAGGGAACTGAAGCTTTCTTT
-,TRBJ2-5,TRBV5-1,-,CASSLEPSKETQYF,TGCGCCAGCAGCTTAGAACCGAGCAAAGAGACCCAGTACTTC
-,TRBJ1-2,TRBV18,-,CASSSSQGYGYTF,TGTGCCAGCTCATCATCCCAGGGGTATGGCTACACCTTC
-,TRBJ1-2,TRBV9,-,CASSVAGTNYGYTF,TGTGCCAGCAGCGTAGCAGGGACTAACTATGGCTACACCTTC
TRBD1,TRBJ2-3,TRBV24-1,-,CAAGDSSDTQYF,TGTGCCGCTGGGGACAGCTCAGATACGCAGTATTTT
-,TRBJ2-3,TRBV7-9,-,CASSFLSGGAPDTQYF,TGTGCCAGCAGCTTCCTATCAGGAGGGGCCCCAGATACGCAGTATTTT
-,TRBJ1-2,TRBV30,-,CAADSPNYGYTF,TGTGCTGCAGACAGCCCTAACTATGGCTACACCTTC